Below, one T cell receptor (beta chain) is given with its context. Trimming stripped 5 bases from V and 8 bases from J, with 28 bases between. Germline CDR1 reads MGHRA; CDR2 reads YSYEKL. This CDR3 spans 18 amino acids. Assay execution took place at the deep level. Authors' analysis steps: For the immunoSEQ data, sequences were junction-only without quality scores, so filtering differed. Repertoires were generated with immunoSEQ multiplex PCR, while TCRdb's copy carries only in-frame clones and drops some. That table gives V, J and clone size, and the DNA gave D and trimming. Counted here are some 490,000 clones, around 85% occurring once; the ten biggest clones make up approximately 12%. This specimen comes from a study of shared clonotypes between healthy human individuals.

Sequencing was done on a sample of PBMCs. The TCR sequence derives from a woman between 35 and 50 years old in good health. Some clones in this sample may be carry-over from other donors' samples. V usage is TRBV4-1 and J usage is TRBJ2-1; possibly TRBD1 for D (6 bases). DNA of the CDR3: TGCGCCAGCAGCTCCACCCCCCAGACAGGTCTCTGGTTCGATGAGCAGTTCTTC. Translating gives CASSSTPQTGLWFDEQFF.